This is a list of T cell receptor beta chains from one sample in a study of shared T cell receptors in the human thymus. The assay was immunoSEQ multiplex PCR, and TCRdb's table has in-frame clones only and misses some. Of hundreds of thousands of clones in the sample, more than 70% were seen once. The same sample was also used in a study of human thymus T cells.

The sequenced sample consisted of thymocytes. Receptor source: a boy under two years old with a congenital heart defect. The CDR3 runs from the conserved cysteine through the conserved F or W. A D gene is named only where the DNA matches it firmly. Rows may omit the clone size; those that give it use once, few, many or a size class.

TRBV29-1	-	15	TRBJ1-5	TRBD1	CSVASTGARDQPQHF	TGCAGCGTTGCCTCGACAGGGGCCCGGGATCAGCCCCAGCATTTT
TRBV21-1	-	15	TRBJ2-7	-	CASSKTDRGGYEQYF	TGTGCCAGCAGCAAGACCGACAGGGGAGGCTACGAGCAGTACTTC
TRBV15	-	17	TRBJ2-1	-	CATSSLQGILDYNEQFF	TGTGCCACCAGCAGCTTACAGGGAATACTTGATTACAATGAGCAGTTCTTC
TRBV5-1	-	15	TRBJ2-1	TRBD2	CASRPTSATYNEQFF	TGCGCCAGCAGGCCCACTAGCGCCACCTACAATGAGCAGTTCTTC
TRBV2	-	20	TRBJ2-3	-	CASRAQLQTRWADNTDTQYF	TGTGCCAGCAGGGCACAGTTACAAACAAGGTGGGCCGACAACACAGATACGCAGTATTTT
TRBV6-5	-	14	TRBJ2-1	TRBD2	CATRIAGGYNEQFF	TGTGCCACCAGAATAGCGGGAGGATACAATGAGCAGTTCTTC
TRBV4-3	-	16	TRBJ2-5	-	CASSQEQGHTKETQYF	TGCGCCAGCAGCCAAGAGCAGGGTCACACCAAAGAGACCCAGTACTTC
TRBV28	-	12	TRBJ2-5	TRBD1	CASLDRVGTQYF	TGTGCCAGCTTGGACAGGGTGGGGACCCAGTACTTC
TRBV15	-	15	TRBJ2-1	TRBD2	CATSSRLAGGGEQFF	TGTGCCACCAGCAGCAGACTAGCGGGGGGGGGTGAGCAGTTCTTC
TRBV11-2	-	16	TRBJ2-1	TRBD2	CASSLIRLADVGEQFF	TGTGCCAGCAGCTTAATTAGACTAGCGGATGTTGGTGAGCAGTTCTTC
TRBV12-5	-	16	TRBJ1-2	-	CASGHRAPYLMYGYTF	TGTGCTAGTGGCCACAGGGCCCCTTACCTGATGTATGGCTACACCTTC
TRBV7-9	-	14	TRBJ2-1	TRBD2	CASSLGLADNEQFF	TGTGCCAGCAGCTTAGGACTAGCGGACAATGAGCAGTTCTTC
TRBV7-9	-	15	TRBJ2-3	-	CASSYQTVDTDTQYF	TGTGCCAGCAGCTACCAGACAGTTGACACAGATACGCAGTATTTT
TRBV21-1	-	16	TRBJ2-7	-	CASSLPLRGFRGEQYF	TGTGCCAGCAGCCTACCTCTTCGAGGTTTCAGGGGCGAGCAGTACTTC
TRBV18	-	16	TRBJ2-3	TRBD2	CASSQIAGGGTDTQYF	TGTGCCAGCTCACAAATAGCGGGAGGAGGAACAGATACGCAGTATTTT
TRBV5-1	once	14	TRBJ2-3	-	CASSVQGSTDTQYF	TGCGCCAGCAGCGTTCAGGGATCCACAGATACGCAGTATTTT
TRBV21-1	-	15	TRBJ2-7	-	CANRGGQGWPYEQYF	TGTGCCAACAGGGGAGGACAGGGGTGGCCCTACGAGCAGTACTTC
TRBV4-3	-	14	TRBJ2-2	-	CASSQEGDGGELFF	TGCGCCAGCAGCCAAGAGGGAGATGGCGGGGAGCTGTTTTTT
TRBV12-2	-	18	TRBJ1-5	-	CASRLAQGRGRSNQPQHF	TGTGCAAGTCGCTTAGCGCAGGGGAGGGGAAGGAGCAATCAGCCCCAGCATTTT
TRBV27	once	14	TRBJ1-1	-	CASSPKTGNTEAFF	TGTGCCAGCAGTCCCAAAACAGGGAACACTGAAGCTTTCTTT
TRBV29-1	once	16	TRBJ2-7	TRBD2	CSAQTGLAGDTYEQYF	TGCAGCGCTCAAACGGGACTAGCGGGAGATACGTACGAGCAGTACTTC
TRBV5-1	-	19	TRBJ2-2	TRBD2	CASSLGLAGADPNTGELFF	TGCGCCAGCAGCCTAGGACTAGCGGGGGCCGATCCGAACACCGGGGAGCTGTTTTTT
TRBV7-9	-	13	TRBJ2-2	-	CASSFQSIGELFF	TGTGCCAGCAGCTTCCAATCAATCGGGGAGCTGTTTTTT
TRBV7-3	-	13	TRBJ2-7	-	CASSFDETYEQYF	TGTGCCAGCAGCTTTGATGAAACCTACGAGCAGTACTTC
TRBV21-1	-	17	TRBJ2-3	-	CASSKAGQGAGTDTQYF	TGTGCCAGCAGCAAAGCTGGTCAGGGGGCCGGCACAGATACGCAGTATTTT
TRBV25-1	-	12	TRBJ2-1	TRBD1	CASSESTGCRFF	TGTGCCAGCAGTGAATCGACAGGGTGTCGGTTCTTC
TRBV27	-	17	TRBJ2-7	-	CASSLWAGVESSYEQYF	TGTGCCAGCAGTTTATGGGCCGGCGTGGAAAGCTCCTACGAGCAGTACTTC
TRBV27	-	15	TRBJ1-2	-	CASSATQGGDYGYTF	TGTGCCAGCAGTGCGACACAGGGTGGGGACTATGGCTACACCTTC
TRBV4-3	few	12	TRBJ1-1	-	CASSQDRTEAFF	TGCGCCAGCAGCCAAGACAGGACTGAAGCTTTCTTT
TRBV5-6	-	14	TRBJ1-2	-	CASTLSPANYGYTF	TGTGCCAGCACCCTAAGTCCGGCTAACTATGGCTACACCTTC
TRBV4-1	few	17	TRBJ1-6	TRBD1	CASSQEGQGEPNSPLHF	TGCGCCAGCAGCCAAGAGGGACAGGGGGAGCCTAATTCACCCCTCCACTTT
TRBV27	-	17	TRBJ2-3	TRBD1	CASRQEGDRGLTDTQYF	TGTGCCAGCAGACAGGAGGGGGACAGGGGCCTCACAGATACGCAGTATTTT
TRBV5-1	few	16	TRBJ2-7	TRBD2	CASSPAEPSGNYEQYF	TGCGCCAGCAGCCCCGCGGAGCCTAGCGGGAACTACGAGCAGTACTTC
TRBV5-1	-	16	TRBJ2-2	TRBD2	CASSFGLAGEGGELFF	TGCGCCAGCAGCTTCGGACTAGCGGGAGAAGGCGGGGAGCTGTTTTTT
TRBV9	-	21	TRBJ1-4	-	CASSVVPREGSAEKTNEKLFF	TGTGCCAGCAGCGTAGTTCCTCGGGAGGGGTCAGCCGAGAAGACTAATGAAAAACTGTTTTTT
TRBV7-8	-	19	TRBJ1-3	-	CASSTPTPAGRHSGNTIYF	TGTGCCAGCAGCACACCGACCCCCGCAGGGCGCCACTCTGGAAACACCATATATTTT
TRBV6-1	-	13	TRBJ1-2	TRBD1	CASLRTGSYGYTF	TGTGCCAGCCTAAGGACAGGGAGCTATGGCTACACCTTC
TRBV5-1	-	13	TRBJ1-1	-	CASSGAEDTEAFF	TGCGCCAGCAGCGGGGCAGAGGACACTGAAGCTTTCTTT
TRBV19	-	19	TRBJ2-3	TRBD1	CASSISDRTGGSLADTQYF	TGTGCCAGTAGTATCTCCGACCGGACAGGGGGCTCCTTGGCAGATACGCAGTATTTT
TRBV28	-	10	TRBJ1-2	-	CASSQDGYTF	TGTGCCAGCAGCCAGGATGGCTACACCTTC
TRBV27	-	16	TRBJ2-2	TRBD2	CASSLTAGGDTGELFF	TGTGCCAGCAGTCTAACAGCGGGGGGCGACACCGGGGAGCTGTTTTTT
TRBV6-1	-	13	TRBJ2-5	-	CASLKRDQETQYF	TGTGCCAGCCTCAAGCGGGACCAAGAGACCCAGTACTTC
TRBV28	few	15	TRBJ1-2	-	CASSPRQAHLYGYTF	TGTGCCAGCAGCCCGCGACAGGCCCATCTCTATGGCTACACCTTC
TRBV28	once	15	TRBJ2-5	TRBD2	CATNVVEREVETQYF	TGTGCCACCAACGTGGTTGAGCGGGAGGTAGAGACCCAGTACTTC
TRBV28	-	14	TRBJ2-7	-	CASSLGRKTYEQYF	TGTGCCAGCAGTTTAGGCAGGAAGACCTACGAGCAGTACTTC
TRBV19	-	16	TRBJ1-2	TRBD1	CASSYYRGLDNYGYTF	TGTGCCAGTAGTTACTACAGGGGGCTTGATAACTATGGCTACACCTTC
TRBV27	-	20	TRBJ2-3	TRBD2	CASSLQGTSGRESSTDTQYF	TGTGCCAGCAGTTTACAAGGGACTAGCGGGAGGGAGTCTAGCACAGATACGCAGTATTTT
TRBV7-8	-	15	TRBJ2-3	-	CASSLGETDTDTQYF	TGTGCCAGCAGCTTAGGGGAGACCGACACAGATACGCAGTATTTT
TRBV4-3	-	17	TRBJ2-5	-	CASSQDRGSAFQETQYF	TGCGCCAGCAGCCAAGATCGGGGTAGCGCCTTTCAAGAGACCCAGTACTTC
TRBV30	few	12	TRBJ1-2	-	CAWSRGYLGYTF	TGTGCCTGGAGCCGGGGGTATCTTGGCTACACCTTC
TRBV11-2	-	16	TRBJ2-5	-	CASSAARVELEETQYF	TGTGCCAGCAGCGCAGCCAGGGTAGAGTTGGAAGAGACCCAGTACTTC
TRBV5-1	once	21	TRBJ2-2	-	CASSLALSVLGGGAVTGELFF	TGCGCCAGCAGCTTGGCCCTTTCGGTTTTAGGGGGCGGGGCAGTCACCGGGGAGCTGTTTTTT
TRBV5-8	-	10	TRBJ1-2	-	CASSPDGYTF	TGTGCCAGCAGCCCTGATGGCTACACCTTC
TRBV6-1	-	14	TRBJ2-2	-	CASSEARNTGELFF	TGTGCCAGCAGTGAAGCCCGGAACACCGGGGAGCTGTTTTTT
TRBV28	-	15	TRBJ2-3	TRBD1	CASRTQGREADTQYF	TGTGCCAGCCGAACACAGGGGAGAGAGGCAGATACGCAGTATTTT
TRBV5-1	-	17	TRBJ2-3	-	CASSLEKERNSTDTQYF	TGCGCCAGCAGCTTGGAAAAAGAGCGGAACAGCACAGATACGCAGTATTTT